The present TCR beta chain was sequenced within a study of post-analysis software for immune sequencing data. Study in general: Disease courses included relapsing-remitting, secondary progressive and progressive-relapsing multiple sclerosis.

Presence of unique molecular identifiers characterized the TCR beta cDNA libraries. Each CDR3 protein is one row after TCRdb ran MiXCR on the PCR reads. Of roughly 650,000 distinct CDR3 sequences in the sample, approximately 59% are singletons; the top ten hold approximately 10%. Study findings and constraints: TRBV5-6, TRBV5-1 and TRBV20-1 belonged to a set of roughly five TRBV segments that were more frequent in patients than controls. The normalized Chao1 diversity of multiple sclerosis patients was significantly lower than that of controls.

A word on this clonotype: What it binds is not known.

V lost 7 bases and J 1 base, leaving 15 bases between the germline ends. This CDR3 has 16 residues. CDR1 is KGHDR and CDR2 is SFDVKD in the germline V gene. The V gene is TRBV24-1, the J gene TRBJ2-2; unclear D gene. The sequenced sample was blood. The TCR sequence derives from a girl aged 2 to 9 with multiple sclerosis. The CDR3 loop reads CATSGVGMLNTGELFF. DNA of the CDR3: TGTGCCACCAGCGGCGTGGGGATGTTGAACACCGGGGAGCTGTTTTTT.